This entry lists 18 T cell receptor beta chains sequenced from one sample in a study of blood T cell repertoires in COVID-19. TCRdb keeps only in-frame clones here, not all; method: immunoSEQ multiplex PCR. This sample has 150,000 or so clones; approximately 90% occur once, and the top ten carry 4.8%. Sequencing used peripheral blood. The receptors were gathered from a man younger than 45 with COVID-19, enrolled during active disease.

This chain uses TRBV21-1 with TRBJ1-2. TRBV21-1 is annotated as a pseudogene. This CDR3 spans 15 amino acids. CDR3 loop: CASSNIERATGGYTF. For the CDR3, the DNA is TGTGCCAGCAGCAATATCGAGCGGGCCACGGGGGGCTACACCTTC.

In DNA form, the CDR3 reads TGTGCCAGCAGCGCTACAGGGTACGAGCAGTACTTC. Protein product: CASSATGYEQYF. The V and J genes are TRBV7-9 and TRBJ2-7, with D tentatively TRBD1 (6 bases). Trimming removed 5 bases from V and 4 bases from J, with 9 bases in between. The CDR3 has 12 amino acids. CDR1 and CDR2 (germline): SEHNR, FQNEAQ (reference sequence).

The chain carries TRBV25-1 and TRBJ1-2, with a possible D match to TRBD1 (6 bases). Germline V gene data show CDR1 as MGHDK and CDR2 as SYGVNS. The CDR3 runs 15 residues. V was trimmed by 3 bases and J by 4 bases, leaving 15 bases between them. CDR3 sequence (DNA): TGTGCCAGCAGTGACCCGGGGGGCGCATCCTATGGCTACACCTTC. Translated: CASSDPGGASYGYTF.

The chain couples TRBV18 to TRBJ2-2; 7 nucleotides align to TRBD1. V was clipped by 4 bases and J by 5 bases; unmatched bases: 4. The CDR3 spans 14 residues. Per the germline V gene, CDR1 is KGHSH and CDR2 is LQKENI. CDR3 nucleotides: TGTGCCAGCTCACTTGGACAGGTGACCGGGGAGCTGTTTTTT. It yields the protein CASSLGQVTGELFF.

The CDR3 DNA reads as TGTGCCTGGAAAGACTTGACAGGGCCCACTGAAGCTTTCTTT. It codes for CAWKDLTGPTEAFF. The rearrangement links TRBV30 to TRBJ1-1; 7 bases map to TRBD1. CDR3 length: 14 amino acids. Looked up from germline, CDR1 is GTSNPN and CDR2 is SVGIG (reference sequence). J lost 4 bases, V lost 4 bases, and 9 bases had no gene match. The whole variable domain, filled in from reference TRBV30 and TRBJ1-1, reads SQTIHQWPATLVQPVGSPLSLECTVEGTSNPNLYWYRQAAGRGLQLLFYSVGIGQISSEVPQNLSASRPQDRQFILSSKKLLLSDSGFYLCAWKDLTGPTEAFFGQGTRLTVV.

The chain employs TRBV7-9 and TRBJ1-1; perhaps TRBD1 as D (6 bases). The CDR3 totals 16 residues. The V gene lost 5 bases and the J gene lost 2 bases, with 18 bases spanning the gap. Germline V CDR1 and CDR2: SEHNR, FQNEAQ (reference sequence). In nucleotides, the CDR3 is TGTGCCAGCAGCGACGTCTACGGACAGAGAAACACTGAAGCTTTCTTT. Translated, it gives CASSDVYGQRNTEAFF. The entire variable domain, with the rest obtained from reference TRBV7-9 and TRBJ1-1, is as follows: DTGVSQNPRHKITKRGQNVTFRCDPISEHNRLYWYRQTLGQGPEFLTYFQNEAQLEKSRLLSDRFSAERPKGSFSTLEIQRTEQGDSAMYLCASSDVYGQRNTEAFFGQGTRLTVV.

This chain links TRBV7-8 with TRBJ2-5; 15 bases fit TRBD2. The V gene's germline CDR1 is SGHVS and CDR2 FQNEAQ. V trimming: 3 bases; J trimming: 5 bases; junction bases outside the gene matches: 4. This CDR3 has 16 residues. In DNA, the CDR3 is TGTGCCAGCAGCTTCGCCGGACTAGCGGGAGGGGAGACCCAGTACTTC. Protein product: CASSFAGLAGGETQYF. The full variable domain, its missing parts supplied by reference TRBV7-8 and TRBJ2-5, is GAGVSQSPRYKVAKRGQDVALRCDPISGHVSLFWYQQALGQGPEFLTYFQNEAQLDKSGLPSDRFFAERPEGSVSTLKIQRTQQEDSAVYLCASSFAGLAGGETQYFGPGTRLLVL.

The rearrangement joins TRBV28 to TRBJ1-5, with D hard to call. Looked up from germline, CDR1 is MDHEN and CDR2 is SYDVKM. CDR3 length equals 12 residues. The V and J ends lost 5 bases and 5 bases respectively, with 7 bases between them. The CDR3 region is CASSPSYQPQHF. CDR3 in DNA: TGTGCCAGCAGTCCCTCGTATCAGCCCCAGCATTTT.

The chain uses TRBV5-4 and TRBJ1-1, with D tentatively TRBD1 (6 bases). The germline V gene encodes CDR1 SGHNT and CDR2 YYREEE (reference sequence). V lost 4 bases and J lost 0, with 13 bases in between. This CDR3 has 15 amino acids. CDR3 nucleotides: TGTGCCAGCAGCCCCCAGGGGATCTTGAACACTGAAGCTTTCTTT. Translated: CASSPQGILNTEAFF.

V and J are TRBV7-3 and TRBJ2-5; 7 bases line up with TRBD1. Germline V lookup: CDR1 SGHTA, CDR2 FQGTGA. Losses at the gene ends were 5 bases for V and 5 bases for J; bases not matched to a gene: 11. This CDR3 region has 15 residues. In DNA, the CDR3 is TGTGCCAGCAGCCCACACTACAGGGGCTTTGAGACCCAGTACTTC. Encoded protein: CASSPHYRGFETQYF.

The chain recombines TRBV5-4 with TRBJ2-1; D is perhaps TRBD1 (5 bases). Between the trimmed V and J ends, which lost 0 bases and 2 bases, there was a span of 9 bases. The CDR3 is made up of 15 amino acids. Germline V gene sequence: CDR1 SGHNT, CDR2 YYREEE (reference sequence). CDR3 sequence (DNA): TGTGCCAGCAGCTTGGGGCAGGGAACCTACAATGAGCAGTTCTTC. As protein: CASSLGQGTYNEQFF.

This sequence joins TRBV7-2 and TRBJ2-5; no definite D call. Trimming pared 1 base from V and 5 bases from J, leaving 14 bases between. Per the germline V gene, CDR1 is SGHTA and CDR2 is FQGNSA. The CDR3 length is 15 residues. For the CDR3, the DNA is TGTGCCAGCAGCTTAGACAGTCCCGCATCGGAGACCCAGTACTTC. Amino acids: CASSLDSPASETQYF.

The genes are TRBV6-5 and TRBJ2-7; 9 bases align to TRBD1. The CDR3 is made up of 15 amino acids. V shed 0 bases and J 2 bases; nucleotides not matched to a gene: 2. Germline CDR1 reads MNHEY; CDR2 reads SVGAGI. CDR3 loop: CASSYSGTGTYEQYF. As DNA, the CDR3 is TGTGCCAGCAGTTACTCGGGGACAGGGACCTACGAGCAGTACTTC.

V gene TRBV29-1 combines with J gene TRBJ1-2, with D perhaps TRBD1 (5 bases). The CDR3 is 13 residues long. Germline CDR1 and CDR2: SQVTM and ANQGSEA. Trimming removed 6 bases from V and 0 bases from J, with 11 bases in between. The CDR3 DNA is TGCAGCGTCGAAAACAGGACTAACTATGGCTACACCTTC. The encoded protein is CSVENRTNYGYTF.

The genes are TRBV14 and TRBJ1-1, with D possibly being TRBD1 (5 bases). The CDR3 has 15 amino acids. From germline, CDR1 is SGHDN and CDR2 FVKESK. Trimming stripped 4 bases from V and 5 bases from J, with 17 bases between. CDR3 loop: CASSPWDWGFTEAFF. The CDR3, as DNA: TGTGCCAGCAGCCCCTGGGACTGGGGTTTTACTGAAGCTTTCTTT.

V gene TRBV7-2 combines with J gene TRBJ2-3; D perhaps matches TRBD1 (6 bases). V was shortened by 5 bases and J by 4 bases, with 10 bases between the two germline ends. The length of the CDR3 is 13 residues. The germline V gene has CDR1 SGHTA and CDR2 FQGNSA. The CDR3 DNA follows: TGTGCCAGCAGCCGCAGGGGACCAGATACGCAGTATTTT. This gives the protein CASSRRGPDTQYF.

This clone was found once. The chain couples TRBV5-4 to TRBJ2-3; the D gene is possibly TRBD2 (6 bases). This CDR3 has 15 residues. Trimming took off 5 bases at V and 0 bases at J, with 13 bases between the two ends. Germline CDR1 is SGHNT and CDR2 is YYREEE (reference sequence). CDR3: CASRPGVPSTDTQYF. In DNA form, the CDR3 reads TGTGCCAGCAGGCCGGGGGTCCCTAGCACAGATACGCAGTATTTT.

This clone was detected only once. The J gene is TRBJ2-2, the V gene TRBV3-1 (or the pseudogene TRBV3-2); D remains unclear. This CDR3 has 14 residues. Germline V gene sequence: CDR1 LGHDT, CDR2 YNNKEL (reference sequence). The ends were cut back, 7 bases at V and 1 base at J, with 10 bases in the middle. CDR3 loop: CASTHGVNTGELFF. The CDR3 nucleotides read TGTGCCAGCACTCACGGAGTGAACACCGGGGAGCTGTTTTTT.